Below, 8 T cell receptor beta chains from the same sample are listed, as sequenced in a study of cytomegalovirus exposure and HLA in healthy donors (dated by TCRdb to 2015 to 2018). The library was obtained by the immunoSEQ multiplex PCR assay. A mixture of 60 forward primers for TCR Vbeta segments and 13 reverse primers for TCR Jbeta segments was used in the multiplex PCR. The table was pulled from immuneACCESS by TCRdb, which kept in-frame rearrangements only. Such tables lose some clones; where checked, under half of the loss comes from unresolved V genes, and the rest has no known cause. A total of roughly 140,000 clones appear in this sample, around 79% of them only once. 5% to 6.5% of the sample is taken by the ten largest. The material sequenced was PBMCs. All receptors come from a man aged 25 to 40 in good health and CMV-seropositive.

The chain couples TRBV5-3 to TRBJ1-5, with 10 bases that match TRBD1. TRBV5-3 is flagged as an ORF with uncertain function. Trimming took 5 bases from V and 5 from J; bases not matched to a gene: 10. There are 16 residues in the CDR3. Here the CDR3 DNA reads TGTGCCAGAAGTCCCGGGACAGGGGATGGGGATCAGCCCCAGCATTTT. It translates to CARSPGTGDGDQPQHF.

The gene calls are TRBV28 and TRBJ1-2; the D is unclear. From germline, CDR1 is MDHEN and CDR2 SYDVKM. The CDR3 contains 11 residues. V lost 8 bases, J lost 2 bases, and 6 bases lay in between. CDR3 loop: CASSRNYGYTF. In DNA form, the CDR3 reads TGTGCCAGCTCACGGAACTATGGCTACACCTTC.

The rearrangement joins TRBV14 to TRBJ2-2, with 9 bases aligning to TRBD2. The CDR3 has 18 residues. Germline assignment: CDR1 SGHDN and CDR2 FVKESK. Losses at the gene ends were 1 base for V and 2 bases for J; bases not matched to a gene: 8. In DNA form, the CDR3 reads TGTGCCAGCAGCCAAGTCAAGCGGGGGGCCACAAACACCGGGGAGCTGTTTTTT. It encodes CASSQVKRGATNTGELFF.

This clone appeared once. This rearrangement joins TRBV19 to TRBJ2-7, with 10 bases lining up with TRBD1. The V gene end was trimmed by 5 bases and the J gene end by 6 bases; junction bases not matched to a gene: 4. The CDR3 has 13 residues. The germline CDR1 and CDR2 sequences are LNHDA and SQIVND (reference sequence). Written as DNA, the CDR3 is TGTGCCAGTAGTCCGGGGACAGGGGTCGAGCAGTACTTC. Its protein is CASSPGTGVEQYF. Drawing the rest from reference TRBV19 and TRBJ2-7, the complete variable domain is DGGITQSPKYLFRKEGQNVTLSCEQNLNHDAMYWYRQDPGQGLRLIYYSQIVNDFQKGDIAEGYSVSREKKESFPLTVTSAQKNPTAFYLCASSPGTGVEQYFGPGTRLTVT.

Regarding this clone: As the CDR3 is not closed by the conserved phenylalanine or tryptophan, this likely results from a read error. This chain connects TRBV25-1 to TRBJ2-7; 10 nucleotides line up with TRBD1. This CDR3 has 16 residues. CDR1 is MGHDK, CDR2 SYGVNS, per germline. V lost 7 bases to trimming and J lost 2 bases; unmatched junction nucleotides: 11. The CDR3 reads CASTGTGTGVTYEQYL. In nucleotides, the CDR3 is TGTGCCAGCACCGGCACCGGGACAGGGGTTACCTACGAGCAGTACCTC.

This clone was observed a handful of times. The V and J genes are TRBV25-1 and TRBJ2-5, with 8 positions matching TRBD1. V lost 3 bases, J lost 4 bases, and 16 bases stayed unmatched. The CDR3 has 18 amino acids. CDR1 is MGHDK and CDR2 is SYGVNS in the germline V gene. CDR3 DNA: TGTGCCAGCAGTGACCCGGACAGGGACAGCCACTTGTCAGAGACCCAGTACTTC. Translated, it gives CASSDPDRDSHLSETQYF.

The chain employs TRBV12-5 and TRBJ2-3; 13 nucleotides line up with TRBD2. The CDR3 spans 13 residues. The J segment lost 4 bases and the V segment lost 9 bases, leaving 1 base of the junction unmatched. From germline, CDR1 is LGHNT and CDR2 FRNRAP. The CDR3 loop reads CASGTSGADTQYF. Written as DNA, the CDR3 is TGTGCTAGCGGGACTAGCGGGGCAGATACGCAGTATTTT.

V gene TRBV4-1 combines with J gene TRBJ2-7, with 9 bases lining up with TRBD1. Germline values: CDR1 MGHRA, CDR2 YSYEKL. Losses at the gene ends were 3 bases for V and 3 bases for J; bases not matched to a gene: 6. The CDR3 has 15 residues. The CDR3 nucleotides are TGCGCCAGCAGCCACTACGGGACAGGGAGCTACGAGCAGTACTTC. Encoded protein: CASSHYGTGSYEQYF.